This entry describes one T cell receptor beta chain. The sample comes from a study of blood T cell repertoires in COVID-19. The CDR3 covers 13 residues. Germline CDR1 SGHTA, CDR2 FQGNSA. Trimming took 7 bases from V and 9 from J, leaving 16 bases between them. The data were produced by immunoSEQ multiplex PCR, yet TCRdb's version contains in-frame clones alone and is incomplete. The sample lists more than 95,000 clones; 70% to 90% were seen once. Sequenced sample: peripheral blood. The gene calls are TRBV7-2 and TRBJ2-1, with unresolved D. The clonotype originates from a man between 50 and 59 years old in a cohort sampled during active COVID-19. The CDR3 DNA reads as TGTGCCAGCACCCAATCAGGCGTTCTTGAGCAGTTCTTC. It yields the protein CASTQSGVLEQFF.